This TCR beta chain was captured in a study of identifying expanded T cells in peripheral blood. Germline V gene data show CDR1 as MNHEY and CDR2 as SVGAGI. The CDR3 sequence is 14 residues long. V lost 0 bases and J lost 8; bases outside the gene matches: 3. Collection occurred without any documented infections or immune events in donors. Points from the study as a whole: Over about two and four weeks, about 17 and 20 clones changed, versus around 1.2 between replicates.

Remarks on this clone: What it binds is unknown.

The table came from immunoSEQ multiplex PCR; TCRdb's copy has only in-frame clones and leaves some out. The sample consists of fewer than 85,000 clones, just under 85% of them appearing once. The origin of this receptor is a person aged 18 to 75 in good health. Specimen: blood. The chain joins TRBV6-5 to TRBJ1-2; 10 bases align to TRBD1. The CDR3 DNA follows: TGTGCCAGCAGTTACTCGGGGACAGGGGAAGGCTACACCTTC. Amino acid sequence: CASSYSGTGEGYTF.